This T cell receptor beta chain was identified in a study of cytomegalovirus exposure and HLA in healthy donors. Study background: The study placed less than 90% of its approximately 400 genotyped donors in the Caucasian-associated ancestry cluster. Study-wide findings and caveats: A list of 164 TCR beta chains associated with cytomegalovirus was given. The productive fraction for most TCR beta V segments was about 87% or about 30% in an earlier analysis.

V shed 4 bases, J shed 7 bases, and the junction held 13 bases outside the gene matches. Germline-derived CDR1 and CDR2 are LGHNA and YNFKEQ. This CDR3 is built from 17 residues. This clone was recorded a few times. The antigen is not known. PCR primers comprised 60 Vbeta and 13 Jbeta primers. Authors' methods: Unique TCR beta chains numbered approximately 76 million in a later analysis, with roughly 10 million shared. TCRdb's copy holds only in-frame clones and misses some; the assay was immunoSEQ multiplex PCR. V and J calls and clone size are copied from that table; D and trimming were computed from the DNA. This sample has roughly 130,000 clones, with roughly 68% found just once.

Sequenced material: PBMCs. The rearrangement uses TRBV4-2 and TRBJ2-1; 10 positions match TRBD2. This TCR was recovered from a woman in her fifties or sixties in good health and CMV-seropositive. The CDR3 sequence: CASSLRRIAGGNNEQFF. In DNA, the CDR3 is TGTGCCAGCAGCCTCAGGCGCATAGCGGGGGGAAATAATGAGCAGTTCTTC.